The 25 T cell receptor beta chains reported below all come from one sample, sequenced in a study of cytomegalovirus exposure and HLA in healthy donors. PCR amplification relied on 60 Vbeta primers (plus 13 Jbeta primers). TCRdb's table, derived via immunoSEQ multiplex PCR, lists solely in-frame clones and lacks some. The data contain some 140,000 clones, about 80% of them singletons. The sequenced sample consisted of PBMCs. These receptors came from a man younger than 45 in good health and CMV-seropositive.

The chain uses TRBV14 and TRBJ2-1, with no clear D. Trimming left V 3 bases short and J 3 bases short, with 9 bases between. The germline gives CDR1 SGHDN, CDR2 FVKESK. CDR3 size: 14 residues. The CDR3 is CASSHLSVYNEQFF. The CDR3 region has the DNA TGTGCCAGCAGCCATCTCTCGGTCTACAATGAGCAGTTCTTC.

The chain employs TRBV4-1 and TRBJ2-3, with TRBD1 matching 7 bases. The germline V gene encodes CDR1 MGHRA and CDR2 YSYEKL. The CDR3 has 14 amino acids. V gave up 2 bases and J gave up 3 bases; unmatched junction bases: 2. Here the CDR3 DNA reads TGCGCCAGCAGCCAATCGACAGGGACAGATACGCAGTATTTT. This encodes CASSQSTGTDTQYF.

This chain joins TRBV27 and TRBJ2-7; 8 positions match TRBD2. Germline trimming cut 3 bases from V and 5 bases from J; bases unmatched to any gene: 6. Germline assignment: CDR1 MNHEY and CDR2 SMNVEV (reference sequence). This CDR3 has 14 amino acids. The CDR3 DNA follows: TGTGCCAGCAGTTTGTCAGCGGGAGTCCACGAGCAGTACTTC. Translation gives CASSLSAGVHEQYF.

This rearrangement joins TRBV11-1 to TRBJ1-1; no firm D call. The CDR3 loop spans 17 amino acids. V gave up 5 bases and J gave up 0 bases, with 19 bases separating them. Germline-derived CDR1 and CDR2 are SGHAT and FQDESV (reference sequence). CDR3 residues: CASSVYPGNSMNTEAFF. CDR3 in DNA: TGTGCCAGCAGCGTTTACCCTGGCAACAGTATGAACACTGAAGCTTTCTTT.

This chain uses TRBV5-6 with TRBJ2-5; possible D gene TRBD1, 6 bases. The J call may be mistaken, given a closer DNA end match to TRBJ2-7. Germline CDR1 is SGHDT and CDR2 is YYEEEE. The CDR3 length is 16 residues. CDR3 loop: CASSLVRTDSSYEQYF. DNA of the CDR3: TGTGCCAGCAGCTTGGTACGGACAGACAGCTCCTACGAGCAGTACTTC.

This clone was seen once. This chain connects TRBV4-1 to TRBJ1-1, with D hard to call. There are 15 residues in the CDR3. Trimming left V 3 bases short and J 3 bases short, with 14 bases between. Germline lookup yields CDR1 MGHRA and CDR2 YSYEKL. This CDR3 is CASSQYDIEDTEAFF. CDR3 in DNA: TGCGCCAGCAGCCAGTACGACATAGAAGACACTGAAGCTTTCTTT.

This clone appeared once. V gene TRBV7-3 combines with J gene TRBJ2-1; D might be TRBD1 (6 bases). This CDR3 contains 15 residues. Germline V gene lookup returns CDR1 SGHTA and CDR2 FQGTGA. V was cut by 2 bases and J by 3 bases, with 11 bases left in between. CDR3 region: CASSLQGRGYNEQFF. The CDR3 DNA follows: TGTGCCAGCAGCTTACAGGGGCGAGGCTACAATGAGCAGTTCTTC.

This chain connects TRBV6-5 to TRBJ2-4; 9 nucleotides line up with TRBD2. The trim removed 5 bases at V and 0 bases at J, leaving 2 bases unmatched. Germline loops: CDR1 MNHEY, CDR2 SVGAGI. CDR3 length: 15 residues. The CDR3 DNA is TGTGCCAGCAGTCAACTAGCGGGAGCCAAAAACATTCAGTACTTC. This translates into CASSQLAGAKNIQYF.

This clone was detected a few times. The chain is built from TRBV30 and TRBJ1-1, with D perhaps matching TRBD1 (5 bases). Germline assignment: CDR1 GTSNPN and CDR2 SVGIG (reference sequence). The ends were cut back, 3 bases at V and 10 bases at J, with 21 bases in the middle. The CDR3 is made up of 14 amino acids. The CDR3: CAWSVRLGQPGAFF. CDR3 DNA: TGTGCCTGGAGCGTGCGTTTGGGGCAGCCCGGAGCTTTCTTT.

V usage is TRBV7-9 and J usage is TRBJ2-5, with 12 bases matching TRBD2. The germline gives CDR1 SEHNR, CDR2 FQNEAQ (reference sequence). Unmatched junction bases numbered 6, after V lost 8 bases and J lost 5 bases. CDR3 length: 14 residues. The CDR3 DNA sequence: TGTGCCAGCCAACTAGCGGGAGGTGCGGAGACCCAGTACTTC. It encodes CASQLAGGAETQYF. The full variable domain, with the rest looked up from reference TRBV7-9 and TRBJ2-5, is DTGVSQNPRHKITKRGQNVTFRCDPISEHNRLYWYRQTLGQGPEFLTYFQNEAQLEKSRLLSDRFSAERPKGSFSTLEIQRTEQGDSAMYLCASQLAGGAETQYFGPGTRLLVL.

This clone was counted once. The chain is built from TRBV9 and TRBJ2-1; 9 bases are a match to TRBD2. Germline assignment: CDR1 SGDLS and CDR2 YYNGEE. The CDR3 runs 17 residues. The ends lost 2 bases at V and 7 bases at J; junction bases unmatched: 13. CDR3 amino acids: CASSVRVAGGPNNEQFF. The CDR3 coding sequence is TGTGCCAGCAGCGTCCGCGTGGCGGGAGGGCCGAATAATGAGCAGTTCTTC.

The DNA of the CDR3 is TGTGCCAGCAGTTACTCGGGGGACAGCCCCTTGGGGGAGCAGTACTTC. Translating it yields CASSYSGDSPLGEQYF. The chain links TRBV6-5 to TRBJ2-7, with 7 nucleotides matching TRBD1. V was pared by 0 bases and J by 7 bases, with 12 bases of the junction left unmatched. Germline V gene sequence: CDR1 MNHEY, CDR2 SVGAGI. This CDR3 spans 16 amino acids.

V gene TRBV28 combines with J gene TRBJ1-5; the D is unclear. The CDR3 covers 16 residues. V dropped 4 bases and J dropped 5 bases, with 18 bases sitting between them. In germline, CDR1 is MDHEN, CDR2 SYDVKM. Written as DNA, the CDR3 is TGTGCCAGCAGTTCCGGACTGATAGCGGTGGATCAGCCCCAGCATTTT. Protein sequence: CASSSGLIAVDQPQHF. The full variable domain, completed using reference TRBV28 and TRBJ1-5, is DVKVTQSSRYLVKRTGEKVFLECVQDMDHENMFWYRQDPGLGLRLIYFSYDVKMKEKGDIPEGYSVSREKKERFSLILESASTNQTSMYLCASSSGLIAVDQPQHFGDGTRLSIL.

This clone was seen just once. The chain couples TRBV30 to TRBJ1-2; perhaps TRBD1 as D (6 bases). The V end lost 8 bases, the J end lost 8 bases, and 21 bases lay between the germline ends. The CDR3 sequence is 13 residues long. Germline values: CDR1 GTSNPN, CDR2 SVGIG (reference sequence). The CDR3 sequence is CAQGGGWPEGYTF. In DNA form, the CDR3 reads TGTGCCCAAGGGGGGGGCTGGCCGGAGGGCTACACCTTC.

V is TRBV6-4 and J is TRBJ2-2; 11 bases fit TRBD2. The CDR3 consists of 16 residues. The J segment lost 9 bases and the V segment lost 3 bases, leaving 9 bases of the junction unmatched. Germline loops: CDR1 MRHNA, CDR2 SNTAGT. This chain's CDR3 is CASSDSTSGSFRELFF. Written as DNA, the CDR3 is TGTGCCAGCAGTGATTCCACTAGCGGGAGCTTTAGGGAGCTGTTTTTT.

The rearrangement uses TRBV5-1 and TRBJ2-5, with D perhaps TRBD1 (6 bases). The J call is in doubt because the DNA end fits TRBJ2-7 better. CDR1 and CDR2 (germline): SGHRS, YFSETQ. The CDR3 is 13 residues long. The CDR3 DNA sequence: TGCGCCAGCAGCTTGGGGACAGAGTACGAGCAGTACTTC. It specifies CASSLGTEYEQYF.

This clone occurred a few times. This chain links TRBV9 with TRBJ1-1; 11 bases map to TRBD1. The CDR3 is 18 amino acids. The V gene's germline CDR1 is SGDLS and CDR2 YYNGEE. Losses at the gene ends were 3 bases for V and 4 bases for J; bases not matched to a gene: 14. The CDR3 sequence: CASSAEPGQGGMSTEAFF. In nucleotides, the CDR3 is TGTGCCAGCAGCGCCGAACCGGGACAGGGGGGGATGAGCACTGAAGCTTTCTTT.

The gene calls are TRBV5-5 and TRBJ1-5; 7 bases are shared with TRBD1. There are 15 residues in the CDR3. CDR1 is SGHKS and CDR2 is YYEKEE in the germline V gene (reference sequence). Trimming at V came to 0 bases and at J to 7 bases, leaving 7 bases not matched to a gene. The CDR3 loop reads CASSLDRGQGQPQHF. DNA of the CDR3: TGTGCCAGCAGCTTGGACAGGGGTCAGGGACAGCCCCAGCATTTT.

The V gene is TRBV28, the J gene TRBJ2-3, with TRBD2 identical over 7 bases. V shed 7 bases, J shed 4 bases, and the junction held 11 bases outside the gene matches. The CDR3 consists of 15 residues. Germline V lookup: CDR1 MDHEN, CDR2 SYDVKM. CDR3 residues: CASTKMGGLPDTQYF. CDR3 nucleotides: TGTGCCAGCACAAAAATGGGAGGGTTACCAGATACGCAGTATTTT.

V and J are TRBV19 and TRBJ2-1; TRBD2 is a possible D gene (6 bases). Between the trimmed V and J ends, which lost 8 bases and 12 bases, there was a span of 29 bases. Germline values: CDR1 LNHDA, CDR2 SQIVND (reference sequence). The CDR3 consists of 16 residues. This CDR3 is CASETRGSPGSRVQFF. CDR3 in DNA: TGTGCCAGTGAAACCCGGGGGAGCCCCGGGTCTAGGGTGCAGTTCTTC.

The rearrangement uses TRBV7-9 and TRBJ2-7; TRBD1 matches 8 bases. Per the germline V gene, CDR1 is SEHNR and CDR2 is FQNEAQ (reference sequence). The CDR3 is 14 amino acids. J gave up 3 bases and V 5 bases, and 6 bases lay outside the gene matches. The CDR3 sequence is CASSTVDRGYEQYF. The DNA for the CDR3 is TGTGCCAGCAGCACTGTTGACAGGGGCTACGAGCAGTACTTC.

The gene calls are TRBV27 and TRBJ1-2; 8 bases agree with TRBD1. Trimming took 6 bases from V and 5 from J; bases not matched to a gene: 11. Germline V CDR1 and CDR2: MNHEY, SMNVEV (reference sequence). CDR3 length: 15 amino acids. The CDR3 DNA sequence: TGTGCCAGCAGCGGGAAATGGACAGGGTTTTATGGCTACACCTTC. It translates to CASSGKWTGFYGYTF.

The chain has TRBV9 and TRBJ2-3; 7 nucleotides align to TRBD2. V lost 3 bases to trimming and J lost 0 bases; unmatched junction nucleotides: 7. The CDR3 has 16 amino acids. Per the germline V gene, CDR1 is SGDLS and CDR2 is YYNGEE. The CDR3 here is CASSEDHGRSTDTQYF. CDR3 in DNA: TGTGCCAGCAGCGAAGATCACGGGAGGAGCACAGATACGCAGTATTTT.

V gene TRBV6-5 combines with J gene TRBJ1-3; 7 bases agree with TRBD1. CDR3 length: 16 amino acids. Germline V gene lookup returns CDR1 MNHEY and CDR2 SVGAGI. Trimming removed 4 bases from V and 0 bases from J; junction bases left unmatched: 6. The CDR3 spells CASSSKTGSSGNTIYF. Written as DNA, the CDR3 is TGTGCCAGCAGTTCCAAGACAGGGAGCTCTGGAAACACCATATATTTT.

The chain recombines TRBV4-1 with TRBJ2-5; 8 bases line up with TRBD2. The assigned J gene may be wrong: the sequence end matches TRBJ2-7 better. There are 14 residues in the CDR3. Germline V gene lookup returns CDR1 MGHRA and CDR2 YSYEKL. The CDR3 region has the DNA TGCGCCAGCAGCCAAACTAGCGGCTCCTACGAGCAGTACTTC. Translation gives CASSQTSGSYEQYF.